The rows below give T cell receptor beta chains drawn from one sample of a study of blood T cell repertoires in COVID-19. Sequencing used immunoSEQ multiplex PCR; TCRdb keeps in-frame clones, though not all of them. The repertoire holds almost 200,000 clones, with 70% to 90% as singletons. Sequencing used peripheral blood. These TCRs come from a woman aged 70-85 years with acute or convalescent COVID-19. Each CDR3 is given with its conserved first and last residue. The D gene is left open where the match is weak. Rows may omit the clone size; those that give it use once, few, many or a size class.

length: 16
size: once
V: TRBV28
D: TRBD2
J: TRBJ2-5
DNA: TGTGCCAGCAGTTTCCTAGCGGGAGGGCCGGGGAAGACCCAGTACTTC
CDR3: CASSFLAGGPGKTQYF

length: 11
size: -
V: TRBV6-5
D: -
J: TRBJ1-1
DNA: TGTGCCAGCATAGGGGGGGTTGAAGCTTTCTTT
CDR3: CASIGGVEAFF

length: 16
size: -
V: TRBV7-2
D: -
J: TRBJ1-4
DNA: TGTGCCAGCAGCTTGGTAGGGGTTTCGGCTAATGAAAAACTGTTTTTT
CDR3: CASSLVGVSANEKLFF

length: 14
size: -
V: TRBV25-1
D: TRBD1
J: TRBJ2-5
DNA: TGTGCCAGCACCTTTGGACAGGACCAAGAGACCCAGTACTTC
CDR3: CASTFGQDQETQYF

length: 15
size: -
V: TRBV5-6
D: -
J: TRBJ1-2
DNA: TGTGCCAGCAGGGGGGGGCAGCGACGTAACTATGGCTACACCTTC
CDR3: CASRGGQRRNYGYTF

length: 15
size: -
V: TRBV10-2
D: TRBD2
J: TRBJ2-2
DNA: TGCGCCAGCAGTGAGCCTAGCGGGAGACCCGGGGAGCTGTTTTTT
CDR3: CASSEPSGRPGELFF

length: 13
size: -
V: TRBV12-3/TRBV12-4
D: TRBD1
J: TRBJ2-1
DNA: TGTGCCAGCATCGGACAGGGGCACAATGAGCAGTTCTTC
CDR3: CASIGQGHNEQFF

length: 16
size: -
V: TRBV6-2/TRBV6-3
D: TRBD1
J: TRBJ2-7
DNA: TGTGCCAGCAGTTACATGGGACAGGGGGCTCCCTACGAGCAGTACTTC
CDR3: CASSYMGQGAPYEQYF

length: 16
size: -
V: TRBV12-2
D: -
J: TRBJ2-1
DNA: TGTGCAAGTCGTTTACGCAGGCACCTCCCCGAAAATGAGCAGTTCTTC
CDR3: CASRLRRHLPENEQFF

length: 16
size: -
V: TRBV5-1
D: TRBD1
J: TRBJ2-2
DNA: TGCGCCAGCAGCGAACTCCGGACAGGAAACACCGGGGAGCTGTTTTTT
CDR3: CASSELRTGNTGELFF

length: 16
size: -
V: TRBV4-2
D: TRBD2
J: TRBJ2-1
DNA: TGTGCCAGCAGCCAAGAGGCGGGAGGGCCGACCAATGAGCAGTTCTTC
CDR3: CASSQEAGGPTNEQFF

length: 14
size: -
V: TRBV4-2
D: -
J: TRBJ2-2
DNA: TGTGCCAGCAGCCAAGTTGGCCGCACCGGGGAGCTGTTTTTT
CDR3: CASSQVGRTGELFF

length: 14
size: -
V: TRBV5-1
D: TRBD1
J: TRBJ1-4
DNA: TGCGCCAGCAGCCTTACAGGGGATAATGAAAAACTGTTTTTT
CDR3: CASSLTGDNEKLFF

length: 19
size: -
V: TRBV6-2/TRBV6-3
D: -
J: TRBJ2-6
DNA: TGTGCCAGCAGTTACTCGACGGGTGCCCCCTCCTCTGGGGCCAACGTCCTGACTTTC
CDR3: CASSYSTGAPSSGANVLTF

length: 17
size: once
V: TRBV15
D: TRBD2
J: TRBJ2-2
DNA: TGTGCCACCAGCAGAGGGTTAGCGGGAGGGGACACCGGGGAGCTGTTTTTT
CDR3: CATSRGLAGGDTGELFF

length: 16
size: -
V: TRBV24-1
D: TRBD1
J: TRBJ1-5
DNA: TGTGCCACCAGTGATGGCGGACAGGGGGGCAGGCAGCCCCAGCATTTT
CDR3: CATSDGGQGGRQPQHF

length: 14
size: -
V: TRBV14
D: -
J: TRBJ2-4
DNA: TGTGCCAGCAGCCCCTGGGGAGTTGGAAACATTCAGTACTTC
CDR3: CASSPWGVGNIQYF

length: 16
size: once
V: TRBV6-6
D: TRBD1
J: TRBJ1-2
DNA: TGTGCCAGCAGCTCCCGGCAGGGGGAATCTAACTATGGCTACACCTTC
CDR3: CASSSRQGESNYGYTF

length: 13
size: -
V: TRBV19
D: -
J: TRBJ1-2
DNA: TGTGCCAGTAGTGTGAATAGGGGGTCCGGCTACACCTTC
CDR3: CASSVNRGSGYTF

length: 17
size: few
V: TRBV15
D: TRBD2
J: TRBJ2-1
DNA: TGTGCCACCAGCAGAGATGCGGGACTACCCGGCGGCGGGGAGCAGTTCTTC
CDR3: CATSRDAGLPGGGEQFF

length: 18
size: -
V: TRBV11-2
D: TRBD2
J: TRBJ2-1
DNA: TGTGCCAGCAGCCCCCTGGAGCTAGCGGGGGGGCACGGCAATGAGCAGTTCTTC
CDR3: CASSPLELAGGHGNEQFF

length: 15
size: -
V: TRBV24-1
D: -
J: TRBJ2-4
DNA: TGTGCCACCAGTGATACCGGTTTAGCCAAAAACATTCAGTACTTC
CDR3: CATSDTGLAKNIQYF

length: 13
size: -
V: TRBV19
D: TRBD2
J: TRBJ2-1
DNA: TGTGCCAGTCGGGGGGGTCTCTACAATGAGCAGTTCTTC
CDR3: CASRGGLYNEQFF

length: 14
size: once
V: TRBV5-5
D: -
J: TRBJ2-3
DNA: TGTGCCAGCAGCTTAATCGGGGGCACAGATACGCAGTATTTT
CDR3: CASSLIGGTDTQYF

length: 17
size: -
V: TRBV19
D: TRBD1
J: TRBJ2-2
DNA: TGTGCCAGTAGTCCCCTCGGACAGGGGGCGACCACCGGGGAGCTGTTTTTT
CDR3: CASSPLGQGATTGELFF

length: 14
size: -
V: TRBV11-3
D: TRBD1
J: TRBJ2-6
DNA: TGTGCCAGCAGCCTCCACAGGGGGCTAGACGTCCTGACTTTC
CDR3: CASSLHRGLDVLTF

length: 13
size: -
V: TRBV7-2
D: TRBD1
J: TRBJ2-7
DNA: TGTGCCAGCAGCCGCACAGGGGCAGACGAGCAGTACTTC
CDR3: CASSRTGADEQYF

length: 14
size: -
V: TRBV5-1
D: TRBD1
J: TRBJ1-1
DNA: TGCGCCAGCAGCTGGGGAGAGACAGGGTCTGAAGCTTTCTTT
CDR3: CASSWGETGSEAFF

length: 15
size: -
V: TRBV18
D: -
J: TRBJ1-6
DNA: TGTGCCAGCTCACGCTCACAGAATGATAATTCACCCCTCCACTTT
CDR3: CASSRSQNDNSPLHF

length: 14
size: -
V: TRBV5-4
D: -
J: TRBJ2-7
DNA: TGTGCCAGCAGCCCGGTGGTGAGCTCCTACGAGCAGTACTTC
CDR3: CASSPVVSSYEQYF

length: 13
size: -
V: TRBV6-5
D: TRBD1
J: TRBJ1-3
DNA: TGTGCCAGCAGGCCATACACAGGGGTCAACATATATTTT
CDR3: CASRPYTGVNIYF

length: 16
size: once
V: TRBV5-6
D: -
J: TRBJ2-6
DNA: TGTGCCAGCAGCGTCTGGGACACCTCTGGGGCCAACGTCCTGACTTTC
CDR3: CASSVWDTSGANVLTF

length: 13
size: -
V: TRBV10-1
D: -
J: TRBJ1-3
DNA: TGCGCCAGCAGCGGGACAACTGGAAACACCATATATTTT
CDR3: CASSGTTGNTIYF

length: 14
size: -
V: TRBV3-1/TRBV3-2
D: -
J: TRBJ2-7
DNA: TGTGCCAGCAGCCAAGATGAGGGTTCCCACGAGCAGTACTTC
CDR3: CASSQDEGSHEQYF

length: 16
size: -
V: TRBV15
D: -
J: TRBJ2-1
DNA: TGTGCCACCAGCAGAGCAGTTCGGATAGGGGCCGATGAGCAGTTCTTC
CDR3: CATSRAVRIGADEQFF

length: 15
size: -
V: TRBV24-1
D: -
J: TRBJ2-1
DNA: TGTGCCACCAGTGACGGCGGGACAGTCTTACGGGGGCAGTTCTTC
CDR3: CATSDGGTVLRGQFF

length: 12
size: few
V: TRBV12-5
D: -
J: TRBJ2-7
DNA: TGTGCTAGTGGCCGAGACGGGTCCGAGCAGTACTTC
CDR3: CASGRDGSEQYF

length: 15
size: -
V: TRBV10-1
D: -
J: TRBJ2-2
DNA: TGCGCCAGCAGTGAGTCGACCAGGGGCACCGGGGAGCTGTTTTTT
CDR3: CASSESTRGTGELFF

length: 11
size: -
V: TRBV24-1
D: -
J: TRBJ1-3
DNA: TGTGCCACCATGGCCGGAAACACCATATATTTT
CDR3: CATMAGNTIYF

length: 15
size: -
V: TRBV19
D: TRBD1
J: TRBJ2-3
DNA: TGTGCCAGTAGTACCGATGGACAGGGTAGAGATACGCAGTATTTT
CDR3: CASSTDGQGRDTQYF

length: 11
size: -
V: TRBV19
D: TRBD1
J: TRBJ1-2
DNA: TGTGCCAGTAGTATGACAGGGGGCTACACCTTC
CDR3: CASSMTGGYTF

length: 13
size: -
V: TRBV19
D: TRBD1
J: TRBJ1-1
DNA: TGTGCCAGTAGTATACAGGGGGGCACTGAAGCTTTCTTT
CDR3: CASSIQGGTEAFF

length: 14
size: -
V: TRBV11-3
D: TRBD2
J: TRBJ2-1
DNA: TGTGCCAGCAGCTTGCTAGCGGGAGGCGGTGAGCAGTTCTTC
CDR3: CASSLLAGGGEQFF

length: 9
size: -
V: TRBV20-1
D: -
J: TRBJ2-7
DNA: TGCAGTGCAGGGAGGGAGCAGTACTTC
CDR3: CSAGREQYF

length: 16
size: -
V: TRBV28
D: -
J: TRBJ2-7
DNA: TGTGCCAGCAGTTTAACCCGGGCAGGGGCAGCCTACGAGCAGTACTTC
CDR3: CASSLTRAGAAYEQYF

length: 17
size: -
V: TRBV5-1
D: -
J: TRBJ2-2
DNA: TGCGCCAGCAGCTTGGCCGCGGTGACAGGAGGAACCGGGGAGCTGTTTTTT
CDR3: CASSLAAVTGGTGELFF

length: 15
size: -
V: TRBV7-7
D: -
J: TRBJ2-5
DNA: TGTGCTAGCAGCTTAGACGGGCGACAGGAAGAGACCCAGTACTTC
CDR3: CASSLDGRQEETQYF

length: 13
size: -
V: TRBV19
D: -
J: TRBJ2-2
DNA: TGTGCCAGTAGTACAGGGAACACCGGGGAGCTGTTTTTT
CDR3: CASSTGNTGELFF

length: 17
size: -
V: TRBV13
D: TRBD1
J: TRBJ1-6
DNA: TGTGCCAGCAGCTTTGGGAGACAGGGGGCGGTGAATTCACCCCTCCACTTT
CDR3: CASSFGRQGAVNSPLHF

length: 18
size: -
V: TRBV10-3
D: TRBD2
J: TRBJ2-2
DNA: TGTGCCATCAGTCCCGGGACTAGCGGGAGGCCGAACACCGGGGAGCTGTTTTTT
CDR3: CAISPGTSGRPNTGELFF

length: 13
size: -
V: TRBV6-5
D: -
J: TRBJ1-2
DNA: TGTGCCAGCAGTTACTCAGGGGGCTATGGCTACACCTTC
CDR3: CASSYSGGYGYTF

length: 15
size: -
V: TRBV5-1
D: TRBD1
J: TRBJ2-5
DNA: TGCGCCAGCAGCTTGGCGGGACAGGGGTTTGGGACCCAGTACTTC
CDR3: CASSLAGQGFGTQYF

length: 15
size: -
V: TRBV2
D: -
J: TRBJ1-5
DNA: TGTGCCAGCAGTGAGATCTTGCCAGGGGATAAGCCCCAGCATTTT
CDR3: CASSEILPGDKPQHF

length: 15
size: -
V: TRBV19
D: TRBD2
J: TRBJ2-5
DNA: TGTGCCAGTCGCCTGTTGGGCGGGAGCGGAGAGACCCAGTACTTC
CDR3: CASRLLGGSGETQYF